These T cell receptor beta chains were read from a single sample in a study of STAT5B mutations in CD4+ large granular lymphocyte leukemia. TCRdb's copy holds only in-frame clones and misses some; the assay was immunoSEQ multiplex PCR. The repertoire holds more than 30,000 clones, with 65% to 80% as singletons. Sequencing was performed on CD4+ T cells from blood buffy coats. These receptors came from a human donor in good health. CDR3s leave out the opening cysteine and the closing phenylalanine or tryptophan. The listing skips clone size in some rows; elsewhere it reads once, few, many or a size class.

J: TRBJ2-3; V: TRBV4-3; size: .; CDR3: ASSQGEGRGTDTQY
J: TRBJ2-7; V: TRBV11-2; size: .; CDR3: ASSFTSGDSYEQY
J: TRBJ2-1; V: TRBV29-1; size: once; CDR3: SVEKFQAINYNEQF
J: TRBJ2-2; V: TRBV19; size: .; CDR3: ASSIGGTGHTGELF
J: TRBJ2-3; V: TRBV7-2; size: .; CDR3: ASSPSGRGDTDTQY
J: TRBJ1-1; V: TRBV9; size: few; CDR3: ASSGRVDSEAF
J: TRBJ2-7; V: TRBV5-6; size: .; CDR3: ASSLPSGQGSYEQY
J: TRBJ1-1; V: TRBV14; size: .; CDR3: ASSAGLPTEAF
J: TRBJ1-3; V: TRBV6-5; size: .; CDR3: ASSYSTVISGNTIY
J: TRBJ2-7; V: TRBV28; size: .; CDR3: ASGTDSYEQY
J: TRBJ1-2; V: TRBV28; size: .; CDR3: ASSPVGGRNYGYT
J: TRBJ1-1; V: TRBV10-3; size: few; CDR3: AISEGGANTEAF
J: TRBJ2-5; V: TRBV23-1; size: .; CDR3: ASSHTGQQKETQY
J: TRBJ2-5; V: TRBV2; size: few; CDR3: ASSHLH
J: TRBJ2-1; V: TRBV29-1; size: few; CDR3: SVQGPGEQF
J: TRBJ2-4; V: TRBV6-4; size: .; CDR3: ASSEEGRGNIQY
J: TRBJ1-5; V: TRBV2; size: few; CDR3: ASSDIGRNSNQPQH
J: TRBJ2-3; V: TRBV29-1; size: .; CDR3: SVDLGTGPTDTQY
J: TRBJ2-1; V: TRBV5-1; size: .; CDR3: ASSPTGSLEGQF
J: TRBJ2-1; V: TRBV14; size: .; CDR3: ASSRLGGGAYNEQF
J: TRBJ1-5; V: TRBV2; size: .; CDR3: ASSGTGGSQPQH
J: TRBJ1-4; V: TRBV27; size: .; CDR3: ASSLSDGREKLF
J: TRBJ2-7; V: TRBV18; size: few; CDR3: ASSAGIGQGAYEQY
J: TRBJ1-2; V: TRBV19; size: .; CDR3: ASSPFRGNGYT
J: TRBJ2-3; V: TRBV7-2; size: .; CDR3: ASSLAGGAGGPRADTQY
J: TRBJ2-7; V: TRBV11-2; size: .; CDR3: ASSPHGTVSYEQY
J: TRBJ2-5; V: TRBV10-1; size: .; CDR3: ASSGERGQQETQY
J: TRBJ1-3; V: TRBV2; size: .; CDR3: ASTPATHSGNTIY
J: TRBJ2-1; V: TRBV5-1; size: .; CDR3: ASSNPSQRGGDEQF
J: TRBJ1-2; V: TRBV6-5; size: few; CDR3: ASSYSGPNYGYT
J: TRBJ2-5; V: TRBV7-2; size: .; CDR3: ASSSGQGRGETQY
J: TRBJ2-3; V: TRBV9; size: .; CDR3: ASSVRGDTDTQY
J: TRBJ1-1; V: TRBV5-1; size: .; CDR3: ASSLAGTYLEAF
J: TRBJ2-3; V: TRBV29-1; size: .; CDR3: SVSQGFTDTQY